Shown below are 7 T cell receptor beta chains from a single sample sequenced in a study of blood T cell repertoires in COVID-19. Repertoires were generated with immunoSEQ multiplex PCR, while TCRdb's copy carries only in-frame clones and drops some. The table records about 87,000 clones, approximately 86% of them present only once. The sample taken for sequencing was peripheral blood. The receptors were gathered from a man in his forties or fifties with acute or convalescent COVID-19.

The chain joins TRBV7-8 to TRBJ1-1; the D gene is possibly TRBD1 (5 bases). Germline CDR1 reads SGHVS; CDR2 reads FQNEAQ. Trimming left V 2 bases short and J 0 bases short, with 13 bases between. CDR3 length: 16 amino acids. DNA of the CDR3: TGTGCCAGCAGCTTAAGGGGTCAACATTTGAACACTGAAGCTTTCTTT. It is translated as CASSLRGQHLNTEAFF.

This chain uses TRBV19 with TRBJ2-6; 7 positions match TRBD2. V lost 5 bases and J lost 2; bases outside the gene matches: 9. CDR1 is LNHDA and CDR2 is SQIVND in the germline V gene (reference sequence). The CDR3 runs 17 residues. The CDR3 reads CASSPRTSLAGANVLTF. As DNA, the CDR3 is TGTGCCAGTAGTCCCCGGACTAGTTTGGCTGGGGCCAACGTCCTGACTTTC.

This clone is a singleton in its sample. The chain has TRBV4-1 and TRBJ1-3; 10 bases are shared with TRBD1. The CDR3 contains 16 residues. Germline values: CDR1 MGHRA, CDR2 YSYEKL. The ends lost 2 bases at V and 3 bases at J; junction bases unmatched: 4. CDR3 loop: CASSQHGTGVGNTIYF. The CDR3 bases are TGCGCCAGCAGCCAACACGGGACAGGGGTTGGAAACACCATATATTTT.

This sequence joins TRBV7-9 and TRBJ1-2, with a possible D match to TRBD1 (5 bases). V gave up 3 bases and J gave up 4 bases, with 9 bases separating them. Germline V gene sequence: CDR1 SEHNR, CDR2 FQNEAQ (reference sequence). This CDR3 spans 13 amino acids. The CDR3 loop reads CASSFEGVYGYTF. DNA for the CDR3: TGTGCCAGCAGCTTTGAAGGGGTCTATGGCTACACCTTC.

The rearrangement links TRBV5-1 to TRBJ2-6; TRBD2 matches 8 bases. CDR1 and CDR2 (germline): SGHRS, YFSETQ. J lost 0 bases, V lost 4 bases, and 0 bases had no gene match. The CDR3 is made up of 15 amino acids. The DNA of the CDR3 is TGCGCCAGCAGCAGCGGGGGCTCTGGGGCCAACGTCCTGACTTTC. This sequence encodes CASSSGGSGANVLTF.

The V gene is TRBV2, the J gene TRBJ1-1; TRBD1 agrees at 7 bases. Looked up from germline, CDR1 is SNHLY and CDR2 is FYNNEI. This CDR3 is built from 14 residues. V was pared by 8 bases and J by 3 bases, with 9 bases of the junction left unmatched. The CDR3 protein is CASVDRVKDTEAFF. The CDR3 nucleotides read TGTGCCAGCGTAGACAGGGTTAAAGACACTGAAGCTTTCTTT. Full variable domain (missing parts from reference TRBV2 and TRBJ1-1): EPEVTQTPSHQVTQMGQEVILRCVPISNHLYFYWYRQILGQKVEFLVSFYNNEISEKSEIFDDQFSVERPDGSNFTLKIRSTKLEDSAMYFCASVDRVKDTEAFFGQGTRLTVV.

This clone was detected only a few times. The chain combines TRBV3-1 (or the pseudogene TRBV3-2) with TRBJ2-7; TRBD2 agrees at 8 bases. Looked up from germline, CDR1 is LGHDT and CDR2 is YNNKEL (reference sequence). V shed 4 bases and J 7 bases; nucleotides not matched to a gene: 9. The CDR3 length is 14 residues. CDR3 amino acids: CASSLKAGGWEQYF. The CDR3 DNA is TGTGCCAGCAGCCTCAAGGCGGGGGGTTGGGAGCAGTACTTC.